This is a list of T cell receptor beta chains from one sample in a study of cytomegalovirus exposure and HLA in healthy donors. Data came from immunoSEQ multiplex PCR; TCRdb stores just in-frame clones and leaves some out. The table records around 140,000 clones, roughly three quarters of them present only once. Input material: PBMCs. All receptors derive from a woman aged 40-49 years in good health and CMV-seronegative. CDR3s include the opening cysteine and the closing phenylalanine or tryptophan. The order of the fields is V gene, clone size, J gene, D gene, CDR3 protein, CDR3 DNA. D genes are given only for firm matches. Clone size is not always given. Where it is, it says once, few, many or a class for expanded clones.

TRBV5-1	NA	TRBJ2-7	NA	CASSPVGGTAYEQYF	TGCGCCAGCAGCCCGGTGGGGGGAACGGCTTACGAGCAGTACTTC
TRBV28	once	TRBJ1-3	NA	CASSWHRSSSGNTIYF	TGTGCCAGCAGTTGGCACAGATCGAGCTCTGGAAACACCATATATTTT
TRBV28	NA	TRBJ2-7	TRBD1	CASIPGQGIYEQYF	TGTGCCAGCATCCCGGGACAGGGTATCTACGAGCAGTACTTC
TRBV6-6	once	TRBJ2-3	TRBD2	CASSYISGGAGDTQYF	TGTGCCAGCAGTTACATTAGCGGGGGGGCAGGAGATACGCAGTATTTT
TRBV4-1	NA	TRBJ1-2	TRBD1	CASSTRTGGNYGYTF	TGCGCCAGCAGCACCCGGACAGGGGGCAACTATGGCTACACCTTC
TRBV7-6	few	TRBJ1-2	TRBD1	CASSPRTGPYGYTF	TGTGCCAGCAGCCCCCGGACAGGGCCCTATGGCTACACCTTC
TRBV7-9	NA	TRBJ2-5	NA	CASSFYQGGQETQYF	TGTGCCAGCAGCTTTTATCAGGGGGGTCAAGAGACCCAGTACTTC
TRBV5-4	NA	TRBJ1-2	NA	CASSFSFGAGYTF	TGTGCCAGCAGCTTCTCGTTCGGAGCAGGCTACACCTTC
TRBV6-1	NA	TRBJ2-7	NA	CASMLSRGYEQYF	TGTGCCAGCATGTTGAGCAGGGGCTACGAGCAGTACTTC
TRBV29-1	NA	TRBJ2-3	TRBD1	CSVGQGPGTDTQYF	TGCAGCGTAGGACAGGGGCCTGGCACAGATACGCAGTATTTT
TRBV5-1	NA	TRBJ1-1	NA	CASKQTVNTEAFF	TGCGCCAGCAAACAAACAGTGAACACTGAAGCTTTCTTT
TRBV7-9	NA	TRBJ2-2	NA	CASSLKFSGKSAGELFF	TGTGCCAGCAGCTTAAAGTTTTCGGGGAAGAGCGCCGGGGAGCTGTTTTTT
TRBV11-2	NA	TRBJ2-7	NA	CASSLEWFGSSYEQYF	TGTGCCAGCAGCTTAGAGTGGTTCGGGAGCTCCTACGAGCAGTACTTC
TRBV2	NA	TRBJ1-1	NA	CASVWWTLGDTEAFF	TGTGCCAGCGTTTGGTGGACCCTCGGGGACACTGAAGCTTTCTTT
TRBV4-2	NA	TRBJ1-2	NA	CASSQGRTGVVDGYTF	TGTGCCAGCAGCCAAGGCCGTACCGGGGTCGTTGATGGCTACACCTTC
TRBV5-1	NA	TRBJ1-1	TRBD1	CASSGSGTANTEAFF	TGCGCCAGCAGCGGTTCCGGGACAGCCAACACTGAAGCTTTCTTT
TRBV6-1	NA	TRBJ2-7	NA	CASSEGWTGSSYEQYF	TGTGCCAGCAGTGAAGGATGGACGGGAAGCTCCTACGAGCAGTACTTC
TRBV2	NA	TRBJ1-1	NA	CASSFQVPGNTEAFF	TGTGCCAGCAGCTTTCAAGTACCCGGGAACACTGAAGCTTTCTTT
TRBV5-6	once	TRBJ2-7	NA	CASTHRRIGEQYF	TGTGCCAGCACCCACAGGCGTATCGGCGAGCAGTACTTC
TRBV14	NA	TRBJ2-1	TRBD2	CASSLAGGNEQFF	TGTGCCAGCAGCCTAGCGGGGGGGAATGAGCAGTTCTTC
TRBV4-2	NA	TRBJ1-1	NA	CASSQWDKNTEAFF	TGTGCCAGCAGCCAATGGGACAAGAACACTGAAGCTTTCTTT
TRBV4-1	NA	TRBJ1-1	NA	CASSQVGDMDTEAFF	TGCGCCAGCAGCCAAGTGGGGGACATGGACACTGAAGCTTTCTTT
TRBV6-5	NA	TRBJ2-7	TRBD2	CASRWTSGNYEQYF	TGTGCCAGCAGATGGACTAGCGGGAACTACGAGCAGTACTTC
TRBV7-3	few	TRBJ2-3	NA	CASSQVGGTQYF	TGTGCCAGCAGCCAAGTAGGGGGTACGCAGTATTTT
TRBV5-1	NA	TRBJ1-1	TRBD1	CASSQGQGQLNTEAFF	TGCGCCAGCAGCCAGGGTCAGGGACAGCTGAACACTGAAGCTTTCTTT
TRBV21-1	NA	TRBJ2-7	NA	CASRKKQGSEQYF	TGTGCCAGCAGAAAGAAACAGGGGTCCGAGCAGTACTTC
TRBV9	once	TRBJ1-1	NA	CASSVALTQNTEAFF	TGTGCCAGCAGCGTAGCTCTGACACAGAACACTGAAGCTTTCTTT
TRBV5-1	NA	TRBJ1-2	TRBD1	CASSLGGENYGYTF	TGCGCCAGCAGCTTAGGGGGCGAAAACTATGGCTACACCTTC
TRBV4-2	NA	TRBJ1-6	NA	CASSPRAPRYNSPLHF	TGTGCCAGCAGCCCCCGCGCTCCACGGTATAATTCACCCCTCCACTTT
TRBV27	NA	TRBJ1-1	NA	CASSLYRENTEAFF	TGTGCCAGCAGTTTATACAGGGAGAACACTGAAGCTTTCTTT
TRBV5-1	NA	TRBJ2-7	NA	CASSLASRTEGYEQYF	TGCGCCAGCAGCTTGGCCTCTCGGACTGAAGGCTACGAGCAGTACTTC
TRBV27	NA	TRBJ2-7	NA	CASSLSSYYFEQYF	TGTGCCAGCAGTCTTTCCTCCTACTACTTTGAGCAGTACTTC
TRBV27	few	TRBJ2-7	TRBD1	CASSSNRGSEQYF	TGTGCCAGCAGTTCCAACAGGGGTTCCGAGCAGTACTTC
TRBV2	NA	TRBJ1-1	NA	CAIGGYTEAFF	TGTGCCATCGGGGGGTACACTGAAGCTTTCTTT
TRBV6-5	NA	TRBJ2-7	NA	CASTEGPGALREQYF	TGTGCCAGCACCGAAGGGCCAGGGGCCTTACGGGAGCAGTACTTC
TRBV10-2	NA	TRBJ2-1	TRBD2	CASSRSGGYNEQFF	TGCGCCAGCAGCCGTAGCGGGGGCTACAATGAGCAGTTCTTC
TRBV5-4	NA	TRBJ1-2	NA	CASSLNRAGLEGYTF	TGTGCCAGCAGCTTAAACAGGGCTGGGTTGGAAGGCTACACCTTC
TRBV19	NA	TRBJ1-5	NA	CASISYNQPQHF	TGTGCCAGCATAAGCTACAATCAGCCCCAGCATTTT
TRBV7-6	NA	TRBJ1-1	TRBD1	CASSFQDRSVTEAFF	TGTGCCAGCAGCTTCCAGGACAGGTCCGTGACTGAAGCTTTCTTT
TRBV23-1	NA	TRBJ1-6	NA	CASSHNRVRSYNSPLHF	TGCGCCAGCAGTCACAACAGGGTTAGGTCCTATAATTCACCCCTCCACTTT
TRBV6-1	NA	TRBJ1-2	TRBD1	CASSEVRDRGRYTF	TGTGCCAGCAGTGAAGTAAGGGACAGGGGACGCTACACCTTC
TRBV5-4	NA	TRBJ1-2	NA	CASSPAGNGYTF	TGTGCCAGCAGCCCCGCCGGGAATGGCTACACCTTC
TRBV6-1	once	TRBJ2-3	TRBD1	CASSGPGQGYF	TGTGCCAGCAGTGGCCCGGGACAGGGGTATTTT
TRBV12-5	NA	TRBJ2-1	TRBD1	CASVPGQGYNEQFF	TGTGCTAGTGTCCCGGGACAGGGGTACAATGAGCAGTTCTTC
TRBV30	NA	TRBJ2-5	TRBD1	CAWSAGQGRYQETQYF	TGTGCCTGGAGTGCGGGACAGGGAAGATACCAAGAGACCCAGTACTTC
TRBV25-1	NA	TRBJ2-7	NA	CASSESVGMDSSYEQYF	TGTGCCAGCAGTGAATCGGTCGGCATGGACAGTTCCTACGAGCAGTACTTC
TRBV7-2	NA	TRBJ2-1	NA	CASTVYGGLSYNEQFF	TGTGCCAGCACCGTTTATGGGGGGTTATCCTACAATGAGCAGTTCTTC
TRBV5-4	NA	TRBJ1-2	NA	CASTSAGGRYGYTF	TGTGCCAGCACTTCCGCCGGGGGAAGGTATGGCTACACCTTC
TRBV10-3	NA	TRBJ2-7	TRBD1	CASSGDRSYEQYF	TGTGCCTCCTCCGGGGACAGGTCCTACGAGCAGTACTTC